The T cell receptor beta chain described here comes from a study of beta chain features in type 1 diabetes (dated by TCRdb to between 2017 and 2018). As for the study more broadly: Mean age, gender distribution, total cell number and subset yield did not differ between patients and healthy donors. A total of over 95,000,000 sorted cells were examined across all samples, and RNA yield correlated strongly with the number of cells per subset. In the study, TCRB repertoires of sorted circulating CD4+ T cell subsets from recently diagnosed type 1 diabetes patients were compared with those of matched healthy donors. Regulatory and stem cell-like memory subsets were obtained from only 8 patients and about 8 healthy donors, while naive and central memory subsets were obtained from all 30 or so donors. Points the paper makes about the study in general: Sequencing cDNA rather than genomic DNA could over-represent highly expressing activated cells, although activation and CD3 levels did not differ between groups. Naive, central memory and regulatory TCRB repertoires appeared to be more similar among patients than among healthy donors. PCR may preferentially amplify shorter templates, but because patient and control samples were amplified and corrected together, any resulting skew would affect both groups equally. Fewer insertions and more nucleotide deletions at VDJ recombination sites were observed in patients with type 1 diabetes, implying thymic rearrangement abnormalities. Type 1 diabetes patients showed a moderate but significant shortening of TCRB CDR3 length in all four CD4+ subsets. HLA sub-analyses involved small numbers of individuals, so any influence of HLA type on TCRB rearrangement remained unresolved.

The entire amount of isolated RNA was reverse transcribed using the High Capacity cDNA Reverse Transcription Kit, so the sequenced TCRB transcripts were expressed ones. Deep immunoSEQ sequencing was applied to naive, central memory and regulatory T cell samples, giving an average of about 3.57 million total reads per sample. Sorted cells were lysed in RLT buffer, and RNA was extracted using DNase-treated RNeasy Micro or Mini kits according to cell number. Each cell subset was processed on its own to prevent cross-contamination, while patient and healthy donor samples were processed together. Using the immunoSEQ multiplex PCR, TCRB sequences were amplified from cDNA into 87-bp fragments spanning the CDR3 region. The amplicons were sequenced using the Illumina HiSeq platform. From the authors' description of their analysis: PCR bias was computationally corrected using synthetic template baselines, reads within Hamming distance 2 were collapsed, and singletons that could not be merged were discarded. By aligning reads against IMGT, V, D and J genes, CDR3 length, and insertions or deletions at six rearrangement sites were assigned. Clonotype counts were normalized to sorted cell number within each subset before computing true diversity and Gini coefficients with the tcR R package. The overlap coefficient, calculated on TCRB nucleotide sequences, was used to measure repertoire sharing. Out-of-frame TCRB sequences from naive cells were analyzed to stand in for the pre-selection repertoire. TCRdb retrieved this table from immuneACCESS and kept in-frame rearrangements only. Not all clones are present; in checked studies, unresolved V genes account for under half, and no reason is known for the remainder. From that table come the V and J calls and clone size; the DNA was used to work out D and trimming. Recorded for this sample are under 400,000 clones; around 12% of them occurred a single time. The ten top clones hold approximately 0.01% of the sample.

From each donor, a single peripheral blood sample of approximately 110 mL on average was drawn into heparinised tubes. A BD FACSAria II and a panel including CD45RO, CCR7, CD25, CD127, CD95 and CD27 were used to sort naive, central memory, regulatory and stem cell-like memory CD4+ T cells. Purity was above 95% for every sorted population. Right away, PBMCs were isolated by Lymphoprep density gradient centrifugation and were stained directly, with no culture step. Samples were stained and sorted in pairs, with one healthy donor and one patient per experiment, so that batch effects were minimized. This clone turned up a few times. No antigen is known for it. No much larger clonotype is one base removed from it; base qualities were not supplied. The CDR3 runs 12 amino acids, cysteine and phenylalanine included. The only DNA kept is the CDR3, 36 bases in frame from the first base. Trimming takes 6 bases from V and 6 bases from J, and the germline ends sit 9 bases apart. CDR1 and CDR2, looked up from the germline V gene, are MDHEN and SYDVKM.

Sequencing input: naive CD4+ T cells from blood. The sample's cell subset or site label, in plain terms: true naive CD4+ T cells. The source is a young woman with type 1 diabetes. The sequence joins TRBV28 to TRBJ2-1; TRBD2 is a possible D gene, resting on 5 matching bases. At the DNA level, the sequence is TGTGCCAGCAGAAGTAGCGTCAATGAGCAGTTCTTC. The translation is CASRSSVNEQFF.